Each of the 29 T cell receptor beta chains below was sequenced from the same sample in a study of human T cells and chemical hapten exposure. TCRdb recomputed calls from the RACE reads with MiXCR, one row per CDR3 protein. The data show 210,000 or so distinct CDR3 sequences, under 25% seen once. Noted time point: patch test 3, about 24 weeks after DPC sensitization. Treatment noted: therapeutic diphenylcyclopropenone sensitization with weekly scalp DPC. The specimen comprised whole blood, sampled in connection with sensitization to the hapten diphenylcyclopropenone (DPC). Source of these receptors: a middle-aged woman with alopecia areata. Some clones in this sample may be carry-over from other donors' samples.

The chain combines TRBV24-1 with TRBJ2-7, with D unclear. Trimming left V 5 bases short and J 3 bases short, with 10 bases between. CDR1 and CDR2 (germline): KGHDR, SFDVKD. CDR3 length equals 13 residues. CDR3 loop: CATSAGSRYEQYF. Written as DNA, the CDR3 is TGTGCCACCAGTGCCGGGTCTCGCTACGAGCAGTACTTC.

The rearrangement uses TRBV20-1 and TRBJ1-6, with D possibly TRBD1 on 6 matching bases. This CDR3 has 15 amino acids. Trimming removed 6 bases from V and 9 bases from J, with 21 bases in between. The germline V gene encodes CDR1 DFQATT and CDR2 SNEGSKA (reference sequence). The CDR3 DNA reads TGCAGTGCAAAAATCCAAACAGGGTTGATTTCACCCCTCCACTTT. This gives the protein CSAKIQTGLISPLHF.

The V and J genes are TRBV4-3 and TRBJ2-3, with a tentative D call TRBD2 (5 bases). The CDR3 consists of 16 residues. Trimming removed 1 base from V and 4 bases from J, with 15 bases in between. Germline lookup yields CDR1 LGHNA and CDR2 YSLEER. For the CDR3, the DNA is TGCGCCAGCAGCCAAGGTCTCGGCGGGTTAGCAGATACGCAGTATTTT. It codes for CASSQGLGGLADTQYF.

The rearrangement links TRBV9 to TRBJ2-2; a possible D gene is TRBD2 (6 bases). Germline values: CDR1 SGDLS, CDR2 YYNGEE. Trimming took off 2 bases at V and 0 bases at J, with 17 bases between the two ends. The CDR3 extends over 18 amino acids. The CDR3 DNA reads TGTGCCAGCAGCGTTAGCGGAGGGTTTTCCGCGAACACCGGGGAGCTGTTTTTT. The encoded protein is CASSVSGGFSANTGELFF.

This clonotype was detected only a few times. The chain uses TRBV19 and TRBJ1-5; TRBD1 is a possible D gene (6 bases). CDR3 size: 15 residues. CDR1 is LNHDA, CDR2 SQIVND, per germline (reference sequence). Trimming pared 6 bases from V and 2 bases from J, leaving 14 bases between. CDR3 in amino acids: CASSPPQGGNQPQHF. The DNA for the CDR3 is TGTGCCAGTAGCCCGCCACAGGGAGGCAATCAGCCCCAGCATTTT.

The chain is built from TRBV29-1 and TRBJ1-2; D is perhaps TRBD1 (5 bases). Germline CDR1 and CDR2: SQVTM and ANQGSEA. Trimming shortened V by 5 bases and J by 6 bases, and 10 bases separated the two germline ends. The CDR3 spans 11 residues. The CDR3 protein is CSVWGPHGYTF. Here the CDR3 DNA reads TGCAGCGTTTGGGGACCACATGGCTACACCTTC.

V is TRBV2 and J is TRBJ2-1, with D perhaps matching TRBD1 or TRBD2 (5 bases each). The ends were cut back, 6 bases at V and 7 bases at J, with 16 bases in the middle. The CDR3 is 14 amino acids. Germline loops: CDR1 SNHLY, CDR2 FYNNEI. Written as DNA, the CDR3 is TGTGCCAGCAGGGGGGTTCGGGGATGGAATGAGCAGTTCTTC. As protein: CASRGVRGWNEQFF.

This clonotype was found many times. V is TRBV4-2 and J is TRBJ1-2; D gene uncertain. The V end lost 0 bases, the J end lost 8 bases, and 10 bases lay between the germline ends. Germline V gene sequence: CDR1 LGHNA, CDR2 YNFKEQ. The CDR3 runs to 13 residues. The CDR3 region is CASSQDPGEGYTF. CDR3 nucleotides: TGTGCCAGCAGCCAAGATCCGGGCGAGGGCTACACCTTC.

The gene calls are TRBV4-3 and TRBJ2-5, with TRBD1 as a possible D gene (5 bases). V was cut by 4 bases and J by 1 base, with 13 bases left in between. The CDR3 spans 15 residues. Germline-derived CDR1 and CDR2 are LGHNA and YSLEER. The CDR3 region is CASSPQGSRQETQYF. CDR3 nucleotide sequence: TGCGCCAGCAGCCCGCAGGGCAGCCGCCAAGAGACCCAGTACTTC.

The V gene is TRBV28, the J gene TRBJ1-5; D is possibly TRBD1 (5 bases). The V gene lost 7 bases and the J gene lost 0 bases, with 10 bases spanning the gap. The CDR3 consists of 14 residues. Germline-derived CDR1 and CDR2 are MDHEN and SYDVKM. CDR3 DNA sequence: TGTGCCAGCATGGGGCCGTATAGCAATCAGCCCCAGCATTTT. Protein sequence: CASMGPYSNQPQHF.

The sample holds a few counts of this clonotype. V gene TRBV10-3 combines with J gene TRBJ2-3; 7 bases agree with TRBD2. Germline assignment: CDR1 ENHRY and CDR2 SYGVKD. This CDR3 region has 14 residues. After removal of 7 bases from V and 2 bases from J, the junction contained 6 bases not matched to a gene. CDR3 sequence: CAITGTTVTDTQYF. The CDR3 DNA reads TGTGCCATCACTGGGACTACTGTCACAGATACGCAGTATTTT.

V usage is TRBV11-3 and J usage is TRBJ2-3, with D unresolved. Per the germline V gene, CDR1 is SGHNT and CDR2 is YENEEA. This CDR3 is built from 16 residues. Trimming took off 3 bases at V and 0 bases at J, with 13 bases between the two ends. The CDR3 DNA reads TGTGCCAGCAGCTTGGAGCGACCTACTAGCACAGATACGCAGTATTTT. This codes for CASSLERPTSTDTQYF.

The chain carries TRBV29-1 and TRBJ2-7, with D maybe TRBD1 (5 bases). This CDR3 has 11 residues. Germline values: CDR1 SQVTM, CDR2 ANQGSEA. V was shortened by 3 bases and J by 5 bases, with 8 bases between the two germline ends. This chain's CDR3 is CSVDQGNEQYF. Here the CDR3 DNA reads TGCAGCGTTGATCAGGGAAACGAGCAGTACTTC.

This clonotype was observed a few times. As DNA, the CDR3 is TGCAGCGTTAGGGGACAGGAAAATCAGCCCCAGCATTTT. This gives the protein CSVRGQENQPQHF. This sequence joins TRBV29-1 and TRBJ1-5, with 8 bases fitting TRBD1. With V trimmed by 5 bases and J by 4 bases, 4 bases remained unmatched. This CDR3 contains 13 residues. Germline V gene lookup returns CDR1 SQVTM and CDR2 ANQGSEA.

This rearrangement joins TRBV10-3 to TRBJ2-7; D gene ambiguous. The CDR3 consists of 14 residues. V was clipped by 0 bases and J by 3 bases, with 9 bases between them. Per germline, CDR1 ENHRY and CDR2 SYGVKD. The CDR3 spells CAISESGSYYEQYF. Written as DNA, the CDR3 is TGTGCCATCAGTGAGTCGGGAAGCTACTACGAGCAGTACTTC.

The genes are TRBV12-3 or TRBV12-4 and TRBJ1-2; TRBD1 might be the D (5 bases). With 3 bases removed from V and 8 bases from J, the gap between germline ends came to 13 bases. The CDR3 runs 13 residues. The CDR3: CASSLGEARGYTF. CDR3 DNA: TGTGCCAGCAGTTTGGGGGAGGCGAGAGGCTACACCTTC.

This clonotype turned up a few times. This chain joins TRBV6-5 and TRBJ2-7; the D gene is possibly TRBD2 (6 bases). The CDR3 contains 14 residues. Germline V gene data show CDR1 as MNHEY and CDR2 as SVGAGI. V was pared by 0 bases and J by 7 bases, with 13 bases between. The CDR3 DNA sequence: TGTGCCAGCAGTTACTCAAGGGTTAGCGGTGAGCAGTACTTC. Translated: CASSYSRVSGEQYF.

This clonotype has a handful of counts. The rearrangement links TRBV29-1 to TRBJ2-7; tentatively, D is TRBD1 or TRBD2 (5 bases each). CDR3 length: 13 amino acids. V shed 6 bases and J shed 12 bases, with 24 bases lying between them. Looked up from germline, CDR1 is SQVTM and CDR2 is ANQGSEA. The CDR3 region is CSVMGPDTRWLYF. For the CDR3, the DNA is TGCAGCGTGATGGGACCCGATACTCGGTGGTTGTACTTC.

V usage is TRBV7-2 and J usage is TRBJ2-1; a possible D gene is TRBD2 (6 bases). The CDR3 has 13 amino acids. V lost 4 bases and J 9 bases, leaving 13 bases between the germline ends. The germline V gene encodes CDR1 SGHTA and CDR2 FQGNSA. The CDR3 sequence is CASSSQLAAEQFF. Here the CDR3 DNA reads TGTGCCAGCAGCTCCCAATTAGCGGCTGAGCAGTTCTTC.

This chain uses TRBV7-2 with TRBJ2-3; 12 positions match TRBD2. This CDR3 region has 18 residues. Trimming at V came to 3 bases and at J to 2 bases, leaving 9 bases not matched to a gene. The germline CDR1 and CDR2 sequences are SGHTA and FQGNSA. In nucleotides, the CDR3 is TGTGCCAGCAGCTTCCTAATTGGACTAGCGGGACCCACAGATACGCAGTATTTT. This codes for CASSFLIGLAGPTDTQYF.

In this sample, this clonotype turned up a few times. The CDR3: CASSPRQLAFPDTQYF. CDR3 DNA sequence: TGTGCCAGCAGCCCGCGTCAACTAGCTTTCCCCGATACGCAGTATTTT. The rearrangement uses TRBV7-2 and TRBJ2-3; a possible D gene is TRBD2 (6 bases). The CDR3 loop spans 16 amino acids. The germline V and J ends were trimmed by 5 bases and 6 bases, with 21 bases remaining between them. CDR1 and CDR2 (germline): SGHTA, FQGNSA.

This clonotype was counted between two and nine times. The V gene is TRBV7-8, the J gene TRBJ2-5, with unresolved D. The CDR3 is made up of 15 amino acids. V lost 0 bases and J 1 base, leaving 9 bases between the germline ends. Germline-derived CDR1 and CDR2 are SGHVS and FQNEAQ. The CDR3 nucleotides are TGTGCCAGCAGCTTAGCGTCTGGGGTCCAAGAGACCCAGTACTTC. This translates into CASSLASGVQETQYF.

This clonotype was detected ten times or more. The chain joins TRBV12-3 or TRBV12-4 to TRBJ1-2; TRBD1 might be the D (6 bases). The CDR3 sequence is 14 residues long. The ends were cut back, 8 bases at V and 3 bases at J, with 16 bases in the middle. DNA for the CDR3: TGTGCCAGCGGTACGGGGGGCGCTTACTATGGCTACACCTTC. It encodes CASGTGGAYYGYTF.

The genes are TRBV6-1 and TRBJ2-3; D remains unclear. There are 14 residues in the CDR3. V gave up 3 bases and J gave up 4 bases, with 11 bases separating them. The germline gives CDR1 MNHNS, CDR2 SASEGT. The CDR3 loop reads CASSDGPASDTQYF. The CDR3 DNA follows: TGTGCCAGCAGTGATGGCCCGGCCTCAGATACGCAGTATTTT.

This chain links TRBV6-5 with TRBJ2-7, with 8 bases matching TRBD2. Germline trimming cut 0 bases from V and 4 bases from J; bases unmatched to any gene: 5. Germline CDR1 reads MNHEY; CDR2 reads SVGAGI. This CDR3 has 15 amino acids. The CDR3 loop is CASSYSSGSWYEQYF. DNA for the CDR3: TGTGCCAGCAGTTACTCAAGCGGGAGCTGGTACGAGCAGTACTTC.

J is TRBJ1-2 and V is TRBV10-3; D is unclear. The CDR3 extends over 11 amino acids. The germline V gene encodes CDR1 ENHRY and CDR2 SYGVKD. Trimming pared 3 bases from V and 4 bases from J, leaving 3 bases between. The CDR3 coding sequence is TGTGCCATCAGTGATGTCTATGGCTACACCTTC. Translating gives CAISDVYGYTF.

The chain employs TRBV2 and TRBJ2-1, with a tentative D call TRBD1 (5 bases). V dropped 8 bases and J dropped 5 bases, with 13 bases sitting between them. This CDR3 is 13 amino acids long. Germline V gene lookup returns CDR1 SNHLY and CDR2 FYNNEI. CDR3 region: CASSTENDNEQFF. The CDR3 coding sequence is TGTGCCAGCTCGACAGAAAACGACAATGAGCAGTTCTTC.

CDR3: CASSLGGMPTYEQYF. In nucleotides, the CDR3 is TGTGCCAGCAGCTTAGGCGGAATGCCTACCTACGAGCAGTACTTC. The J gene is TRBJ2-7, the V gene TRBV7-2; D call uncertain. The germline gives CDR1 SGHTA, CDR2 FQGNSA. This CDR3 is 15 amino acids long. V was shortened by 1 base and J by 2 bases, with 12 bases between the two germline ends.

The chain links TRBV5-1 to TRBJ2-7; D is ambiguous. The germline gives CDR1 SGHRS, CDR2 YFSETQ. The CDR3 runs to 14 residues. V dropped 0 bases and J dropped 3 bases, with 10 bases sitting between them. The CDR3 DNA follows: TGCGCCAGCAGCTTGGGCGAAATACGCTACGAGCAGTACTTC. Its translation is CASSLGEIRYEQYF.